The following is a T cell receptor beta chain sequence with its context. TCR beta CDR3 regions were amplified from RNA. During a first-round RT-PCR of the TCR CDR3, the HTBI primer set was used. TCRdb processed the multiplex PCR reads anew with MiXCR; each CDR3 protein has one entry. Found here are roughly 500,000 distinct CDR3 sequences, about 24% of them singletons; the top ten hold approximately 11%. CDR3 length: 16 amino acids. Trimming stripped 6 bases from V and 3 bases from J, with 21 bases between. The germline CDR1 and CDR2 sequences are MNHEY and SVGAGI. This entry comes from a study of T cells in Graves' hyperthyroidism and ophthalmopathy.

The specimen was blood. The sequence was obtained from a woman in her 30s with Graves' ophthalmopathy. The chain couples TRBV6-5 to TRBJ2-7; a possible D gene is TRBD1 (6 bases). The DNA of the CDR3 is TGTGCCAGCAGCTTAGATCCCGGGACATCAATCTACGAGCAGTACTTC. It is translated as CASSLDPGTSIYEQYF.